The 8 T cell receptor beta chains in this list originate from one sample, sequenced in a study of T cells after yellow fever vaccination. In TCRdb, the 5' RACE reads were re-called with MiXCR into one record per CDR3 protein. The sample contains 250,000 or so distinct CDR3 sequences, roughly 3.7% of which appear only once. The sample was PBMCs, taken 15 days after the yellow fever booster vaccination. The receptors were sampled from a man between 18 and 29 years old who received the YFV17D yellow fever vaccine.

In its sample, this clonotype was seen many times. The genes are TRBV5-1 and TRBJ2-5; D uncertain. The CDR3 sequence is 14 residues long. The V and J ends lost 1 base and 1 base respectively, with 8 bases between them. In germline, CDR1 is SGHRS, CDR2 YFSETQ. The CDR3 bases are TGCGCCAGCAGCTTGAGTCCCAGCCAAGAGACCCAGTACTTC. Translated, it gives CASSLSPSQETQYF.

The sample holds many counts of this clonotype. This chain uses TRBV15 with TRBJ2-7; tentative D call: TRBD2 (7 bases). There are 17 residues in the CDR3. V was trimmed by 0 bases and J by 6 bases, leaving 21 bases between them. Per the germline V gene, CDR1 is LNHNV and CDR2 is YYDKDF (reference sequence). The CDR3 spells CATSRDLVFGGPAEQYF. As DNA, the CDR3 is TGTGCCACCAGCAGAGATTTGGTTTTCGGGGGGCCTGCCGAGCAGTACTTC.

This clonotype was counted only a few times. The V call is TRBV11-3, the J call TRBJ1-2, with no clear D. CDR3 length equals 12 residues. Trimming removed 6 bases at V and 8 bases at J, with 13 bases between. Germline CDR1 SGHNT, CDR2 YENEEA. The CDR3 DNA follows: TGTGCCAGCAGTAAAGGAAAGGAAGGCTACACCTTC. Its protein is CASSKGKEGYTF.

This clonotype was seen at least ten times. The V and J genes are TRBV5-1 and TRBJ2-2; D tentatively fits TRBD1 or TRBD2 (5 bases each). CDR3 length: 15 amino acids. Per germline, CDR1 SGHRS and CDR2 YFSETQ. The V gene lost 4 bases and the J gene lost 5 bases, with 15 bases spanning the gap. The CDR3: CASSRDGIETGELFF. The DNA for the CDR3 is TGCGCCAGCAGCAGGGACGGGATCGAGACCGGGGAGCTGTTTTTT. The entire variable domain, with the rest obtained from reference TRBV5-1 and TRBJ2-2, is as follows: KAGVTQTPRYLIKTRGQQVTLSCSPISGHRSVSWYQQTPGQGLQFLFEYFSETQRNKGNFPGRFSGRQFSNSRSEMNVSTLELGDSALYLCASSRDGIETGELFFGEGSRLTVL.

Ten or more counts support this clonotype. The V gene is TRBV7-2, the J gene TRBJ2-5; either TRBD1 or TRBD2 may fit D (5 bases each). Germline CDR1 reads SGHTA; CDR2 reads FQGNSA. The ends were cut back, 2 bases at V and 5 bases at J, with 15 bases in the middle. The CDR3 is made up of 15 amino acids. The DNA for the CDR3 is TGTGCCAGCAGCTTATTGGGGACGACGAGGGAGACCCAGTACTTC. This codes for CASSLLGTTRETQYF.

This clonotype was seen ten or more times. V usage is TRBV9 and J usage is TRBJ2-5, with 11 bases aligning to TRBD2. The junction had 4 bases not matched to a gene; V was cut back by 0 bases and J by 3 bases. The CDR3 loop spans 16 amino acids. CDR1 is SGDLS and CDR2 is YYNGEE in the germline V gene. The CDR3 loop reads CASSVEGSGGEETQYF. CDR3 sequence (DNA): TGTGCCAGCAGCGTAGAGGGTAGCGGGGGGGAAGAGACCCAGTACTTC.

J is TRBJ2-5 and V is TRBV20-1; 7 nucleotides align to TRBD2. The CDR3 totals 16 residues. Trimming removed 0 bases from V and 2 bases from J; junction bases left unmatched: 9. Germline V lookup: CDR1 DFQATT, CDR2 SNEGSKA (reference sequence). CDR3 amino acids: CSARDYLAETQETQYF. The CDR3 DNA follows: TGCAGTGCTAGAGATTACCTAGCGGAGACTCAAGAGACCCAGTACTTC.

This clonotype was counted ten times or more. The chain is built from TRBV7-2 and TRBJ2-3; 7 bases align to TRBD2. From germline, CDR1 is SGHTA and CDR2 FQGNSA. V shed 3 bases, J shed 1 base, and the junction held 4 bases outside the gene matches. CDR3 length equals 15 residues. This CDR3 reads CASSFGSGGTDTQYF. CDR3 DNA: TGTGCCAGCAGCTTCGGGAGCGGGGGCACAGATACGCAGTATTTT.